The 20 T cell receptor beta chains given below trace back to one sample, sequenced in a study of blood T cells in healthy people across ages. A second about 6 to 11 cycle PCR used barcoded and J-beta primers. From the 5' RACE reads, TCRdb called clonotypes with MiXCR, one entry per CDR3 protein. Of about 1.4 million distinct CDR3 sequences listed, almost 60% are singletons. Sequencing was done on a sample of blood. All receptors come from a man between 18 and 29 years old in good health.

The chain has TRBV29-1 and TRBJ1-2; D remains unclear. Between the trimmed V and J ends, which lost 7 bases and 0 bases, there was a span of 12 bases. The CDR3 spans 13 residues. CDR1 and CDR2 from the germline V gene are SQVTM and ANQGSEA. CDR3 loop: CSAAHFTNYGYTF. The CDR3 bases are TGCAGCGCTGCACACTTTACTAACTATGGCTACACCTTC. The variable domain in full, with the rest retrieved from reference TRBV29-1 and TRBJ1-2, is SAVISQKPSRDICQRGTSLTIQCQVDSQVTMMFWYRQQPGQSLTLIATANQGSEATYESGFVIDKFPISRPNLTFSTLTVSNMSPEDSSIYLCSAAHFTNYGYTFGSGTRLTVV.

This clonotype was seen more than once but under ten times. The rearrangement joins TRBV7-2 to TRBJ1-5; D gene uncertain. Trimming removed 1 base from V and 4 bases from J, with 11 bases in between. Germline assignment: CDR1 SGHTA and CDR2 FQGNSA. CDR3 length: 15 residues. The CDR3 DNA reads TGTGCCAGCAGCTTAGGTTCCCTGAGAAATCAGCCCCAGCATTTT. Amino acid sequence: CASSLGSLRNQPQHF.

Only a few counts were recorded for this clonotype. The chain combines TRBV6-5 with TRBJ2-3; D remains unclear. The V gene's germline CDR1 is MNHEY and CDR2 SVGAGI. The germline V and J ends were trimmed by 2 bases and 4 bases, with 13 bases remaining between them. CDR3 length equals 15 residues. The CDR3 bases are TGTGCCAGCAGTTACACACAGAGCACGTCAGATACGCAGTATTTT. This gives the protein CASSYTQSTSDTQYF.

This sequence joins TRBV3-1 and TRBJ2-1; D is uncertain. The J call is in doubt because the DNA end fits TRBJ2-7 better. Germline CDR1 and CDR2: LGHDT and YNNKEL (reference sequence). The CDR3 spans 12 residues. The CDR3 sequence: CASSWVEGEQYF. The CDR3 DNA reads as TGTGCCAGCAGCTGGGTAGAAGGCGAGCAGTACTTC.

The sample holds a few counts of this clonotype. V and J are TRBV12-3 or TRBV12-4 and TRBJ2-3, with 8 nucleotides matching TRBD1. J gave up 2 bases and V 5 bases, and 6 bases lay outside the gene matches. CDR3 length: 15 residues. CDR3 sequence reads: CASSPTGGNTDTQYF. The CDR3 coding sequence is TGTGCCAGCAGTCCCACAGGGGGGAACACAGATACGCAGTATTTT.

This clonotype was detected a few times. J is TRBJ1-1 and V is TRBV10-3, with D possibly being TRBD1 (5 bases). The CDR3 loop spans 13 amino acids. Per the germline V gene, CDR1 is ENHRY and CDR2 is SYGVKD. V was clipped by 8 bases and J by 1 base, with 11 bases between them. The CDR3 DNA reads TGTGCCATCCGGGGACCGACGAACACTGAAGCTTTCTTT. Its protein is CAIRGPTNTEAFF.

The V gene is TRBV4-1, the J gene TRBJ2-7, with no clear D. Trimming removed 2 bases from V and 10 bases from J, with 12 bases in between. Germline CDR1 MGHRA, CDR2 YSYEKL. The length of the CDR3 is 12 residues. The CDR3: CASSQLGALQYF. As DNA, the CDR3 is TGCGCCAGCAGCCAACTGGGCGCACTCCAGTACTTC.

V usage is TRBV4-1 and J usage is TRBJ2-5, with D unresolved. CDR1 is MGHRA and CDR2 is YSYEKL in the germline V gene. CDR3 length equals 14 residues. V was trimmed by 0 bases and J by 3 bases, leaving 8 bases between them. The CDR3 DNA is TGCGCCAGCAGCCAAGAGGAAGGAAAAGAGACCCAGTACTTC. Amino acid sequence: CASSQEEGKETQYF.

The DNA for the CDR3 is TGTGCCAGCAGCCCCAGCCTGACTAGCGGGGGGGCTGGTAGAGAGACCCAGTACTTC. Translating it yields CASSPSLTSGGAGRETQYF. The rearrangement uses TRBV7-8 and TRBJ2-7; 14 nucleotides align to TRBD2. The DNA end is more similar to TRBJ2-5, so the J call may be wrong. Germline V gene lookup returns CDR1 SGHVS and CDR2 FQNEAQ. The CDR3 length is 19 residues.

In its sample, this clonotype was seen once. This sequence joins TRBV11-3 and TRBJ2-7; perhaps D is TRBD1 or TRBD2 (6 bases each). This CDR3 contains 14 residues. Germline CDR1 and CDR2: SGHNT and YENEEA. Trimming pared 5 bases from V and 2 bases from J, leaving 13 bases between. The DNA for the CDR3 is TGTGCCAGCAGCCGGGGGCCAGAGCCCTACGAGCAGTACTTC. As protein: CASSRGPEPYEQYF.

This clonotype was picked up a small number of times. Mismatch with germline at one junction end may stem from a read error. This chain connects TRBV6-2 or TRBV6-3 to TRBJ2-7, with a tentative D call TRBD2 (5 bases). In germline, CDR1 is MNHEY, CDR2 SVGEGT. The CDR3 is 16 amino acids. CDR3 DNA sequence: TGTGCCAGCAGTTACCCCCCACAGCGGAGCTCCTATGAGCAGTACTTC. Its translation is CASSYPPQRSSYEQYF.

In this sample, this clonotype turned up a few times. The CDR3 bases are TGTGCCAGCAATAGGCAGGGGGCACTTTCACCCCTCCACTTT. It is translated as CASNRQGALSPLHF. The chain has TRBV27 and TRBJ1-6; 8 bases fit TRBD1. In germline, CDR1 is MNHEY, CDR2 SMNVEV (reference sequence). The CDR3 runs to 14 residues. Germline trimming cut 7 bases from V and 9 bases from J; bases unmatched to any gene: 8.

This chain connects TRBV20-1 to TRBJ2-1; 7 nucleotides align to TRBD1. The V gene end was trimmed by 3 bases and the J gene end by 3 bases; junction bases not matched to a gene: 8. The CDR3 contains 15 residues. Germline values: CDR1 DFQATT, CDR2 SNEGSKA (reference sequence). The chain's CDR3 is CSASNNRGDYNEQFF. CDR3 nucleotide sequence: TGCAGTGCTAGCAACAACAGGGGTGACTACAATGAGCAGTTCTTC.

The chain is built from TRBV4-3 and TRBJ2-4; no reliable D call. Per the germline V gene, CDR1 is LGHNA and CDR2 is YSLEER. V was cut by 0 bases and J by 13 bases, with 10 bases left in between. This CDR3 spans 12 amino acids. Written as DNA, the CDR3 is TGCGCCAGCAGCCAAGACGGAAGCCAGCAGTACTTC. Residues: CASSQDGSQQYF.

This clonotype was found a few times. V gene TRBV29-1 combines with J gene TRBJ2-7; no reliable D call. The DNA matches TRBJ2-5 better at its end, which makes the J call doubtful. The CDR3 totals 12 residues. Germline CDR1 and CDR2: SQVTM and ANQGSEA. CDR3 bases: TGCAGCGTTTCTACCTCCGGAGAGACCCAGTACTTC. The encoded protein is CSVSTSGETQYF.

This clonotype was counted only a few times. This chain links TRBV5-1 with TRBJ2-3, with 14 bases matching TRBD2. V was pared by 1 base and J by 0 bases, with 4 bases of the junction left unmatched. This CDR3 has 18 residues. Germline V gene data show CDR1 as SGHRS and CDR2 as YFSETQ. CDR3 loop: CASSLYGTSGGSTDTQYF. The CDR3 DNA sequence: TGCGCCAGCAGCTTGTATGGGACTAGCGGGGGAAGCACAGATACGCAGTATTTT.

This clonotype showed up many times. The chain couples TRBV20-1 to TRBJ2-1, with a tentative D call TRBD1 (5 bases). CDR3 length: 13 residues. V dropped 5 bases and J dropped 6 bases, with 14 bases sitting between them. From germline, CDR1 is DFQATT and CDR2 SNEGSKA (reference sequence). The chain's CDR3 is CSASPRTINEQFF. The CDR3 DNA is TGCAGTGCTTCCCCTCGGACAATCAATGAGCAGTTCTTC.

In its sample, this clonotype was seen once. The chain couples TRBV28 to TRBJ1-1; TRBD1 aligns across 11 bases. With V trimmed by 10 bases and J by 10 bases, 11 bases remained unmatched. Germline values: CDR1 MDHEN, CDR2 SYDVKM. This CDR3 region has 13 residues. For the CDR3, the DNA is TGTGCCATACGGACAGGGGGCGAGGCTGGAGCTTTCTTT. Protein product: CAIRTGGEAGAFF.

This chain uses TRBV7-9 with TRBJ1-6; perhaps TRBD1 as D (5 bases). In germline, CDR1 is SEHNR, CDR2 FQNEAQ (reference sequence). CDR3 size: 14 residues. Trimming cost V 2 bases and J 9 bases, with 11 bases left between them. CDR3 coding DNA: TGTGCCAGCAGCTTAAAGCAGGGCGGTTCACCCCTCCACTTT. This codes for CASSLKQGGSPLHF. Together with reference TRBV7-9 and TRBJ1-6, the CDR3 gives the full variable domain: DTGVSQNPRHKITKRGQNVTFRCDPISEHNRLYWYRQTLGQGPEFLTYFQNEAQLEKSRLLSDRFSAERPKGSFSTLEIQRTEQGDSAMYLCASSLKQGGSPLHFGNGTRLTVT.

Only a few counts were recorded for this clonotype. J is TRBJ2-4 and V is TRBV3-1, with D unclear. Deletions cut 3 bases from V and 0 bases from J, with 6 bases between. The CDR3 length is 14 residues. Per the germline V gene, CDR1 is LGHDT and CDR2 is YNNKEL (reference sequence). CDR3 DNA: TGTGCCAGCAGCCATGCGAAAGCCAAAAACATTCAGTACTTC. Translation gives CASSHAKAKNIQYF.